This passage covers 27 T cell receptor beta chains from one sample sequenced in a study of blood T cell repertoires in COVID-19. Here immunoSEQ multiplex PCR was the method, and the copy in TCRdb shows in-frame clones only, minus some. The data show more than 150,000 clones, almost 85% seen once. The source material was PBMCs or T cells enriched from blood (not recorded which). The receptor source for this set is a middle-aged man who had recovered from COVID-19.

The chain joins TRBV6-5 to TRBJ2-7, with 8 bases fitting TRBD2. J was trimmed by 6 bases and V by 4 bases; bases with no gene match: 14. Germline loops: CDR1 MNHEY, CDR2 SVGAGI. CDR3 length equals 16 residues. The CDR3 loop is CASSLPRSGGSIEQYF. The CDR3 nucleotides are TGTGCCAGCAGTTTGCCCCGGAGCGGGGGCTCCATCGAGCAGTACTTC.

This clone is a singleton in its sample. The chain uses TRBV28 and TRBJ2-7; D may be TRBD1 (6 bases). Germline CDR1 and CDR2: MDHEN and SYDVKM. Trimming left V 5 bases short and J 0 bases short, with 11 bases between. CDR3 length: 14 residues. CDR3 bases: TGTGCCAGCAGTCTAGGACAGATCTCCTACGAGCAGTACTTC. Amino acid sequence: CASSLGQISYEQYF. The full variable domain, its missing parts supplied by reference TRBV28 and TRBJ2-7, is DVKVTQSSRYLVKRTGEKVFLECVQDMDHENMFWYRQDPGLGLRLIYFSYDVKMKEKGDIPEGYSVSREKKERFSLILESASTNQTSMYLCASSLGQISYEQYFGPGTRLTVT.

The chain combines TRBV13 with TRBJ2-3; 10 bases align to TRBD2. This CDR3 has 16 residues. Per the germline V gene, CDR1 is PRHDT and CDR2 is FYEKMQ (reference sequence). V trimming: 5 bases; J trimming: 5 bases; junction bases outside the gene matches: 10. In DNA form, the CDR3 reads TGTGCCAGCAGCCTGGTAGCGGGGGGTAAAGGAGATACGCAGTATTTT. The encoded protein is CASSLVAGGKGDTQYF. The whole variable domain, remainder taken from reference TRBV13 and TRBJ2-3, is AAGVIQSPRHLIKEKRETATLKCYPIPRHDTVYWYQQGPGQDPQFLISFYEKMQSDKGSIPDRFSAQQFSDYHSELNMSSLELGDSALYFCASSLVAGGKGDTQYFGPGTRLTVL.

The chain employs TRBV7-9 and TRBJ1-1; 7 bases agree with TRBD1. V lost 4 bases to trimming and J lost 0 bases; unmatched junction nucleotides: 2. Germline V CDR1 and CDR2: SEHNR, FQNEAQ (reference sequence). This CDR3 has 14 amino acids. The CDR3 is CASSSGQLNTEAFF. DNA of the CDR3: TGTGCCAGCAGCTCGGGACAGTTGAACACTGAAGCTTTCTTT.

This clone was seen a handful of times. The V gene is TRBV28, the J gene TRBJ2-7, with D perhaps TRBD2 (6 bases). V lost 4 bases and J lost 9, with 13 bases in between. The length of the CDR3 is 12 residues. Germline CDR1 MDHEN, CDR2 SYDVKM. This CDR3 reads CASSWTIGGQYF. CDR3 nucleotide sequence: TGTGCCAGCAGTTGGACAATCGGGGGGCAGTACTTC.

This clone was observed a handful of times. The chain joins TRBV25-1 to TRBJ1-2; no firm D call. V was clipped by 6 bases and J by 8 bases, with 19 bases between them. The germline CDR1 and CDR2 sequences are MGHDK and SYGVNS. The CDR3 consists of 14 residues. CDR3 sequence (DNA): TGTGCCAGCAGCTCTACCGGGGTACTATGGGGCTACACCTTC. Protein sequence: CASSSTGVLWGYTF.

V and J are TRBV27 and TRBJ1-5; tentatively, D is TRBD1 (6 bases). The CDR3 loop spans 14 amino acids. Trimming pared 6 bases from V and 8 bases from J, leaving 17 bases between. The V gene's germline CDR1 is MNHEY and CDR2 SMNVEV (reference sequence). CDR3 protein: CASRPWGGGEPQHF. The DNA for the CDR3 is TGTGCCAGCAGACCCTGGGGGGGCGGGGAGCCCCAGCATTTT.

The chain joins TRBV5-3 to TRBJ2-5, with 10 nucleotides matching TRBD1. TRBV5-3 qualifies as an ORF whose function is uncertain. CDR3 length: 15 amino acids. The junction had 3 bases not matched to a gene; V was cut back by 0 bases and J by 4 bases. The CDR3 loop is CARSLGQGARETQYF. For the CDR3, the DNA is TGTGCCAGAAGCTTGGGACAGGGGGCCAGAGAGACCCAGTACTTC.

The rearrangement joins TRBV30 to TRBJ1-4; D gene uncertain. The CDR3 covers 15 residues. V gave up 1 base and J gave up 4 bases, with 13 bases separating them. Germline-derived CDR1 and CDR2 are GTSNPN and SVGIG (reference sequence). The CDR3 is CAWSAGIASNEKLFF. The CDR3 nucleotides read TGTGCCTGGAGTGCCGGGATAGCCAGTAATGAAAAACTGTTTTTT.

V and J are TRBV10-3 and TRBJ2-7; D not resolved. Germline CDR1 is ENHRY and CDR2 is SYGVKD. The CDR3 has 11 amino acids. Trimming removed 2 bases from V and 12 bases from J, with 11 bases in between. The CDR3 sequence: CAISEGGQRYF. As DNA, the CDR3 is TGTGCCATCAGTGAGGGCGGCCAGAGGTACTTC.

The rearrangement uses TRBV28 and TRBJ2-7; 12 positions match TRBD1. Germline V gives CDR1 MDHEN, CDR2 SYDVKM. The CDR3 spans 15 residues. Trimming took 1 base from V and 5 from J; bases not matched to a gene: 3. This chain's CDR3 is CASSLLGTGGDEQYF. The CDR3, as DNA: TGTGCCAGCAGTTTATTAGGGACAGGGGGCGACGAGCAGTACTTC. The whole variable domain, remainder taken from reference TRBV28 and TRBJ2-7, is DVKVTQSSRYLVKRTGEKVFLECVQDMDHENMFWYRQDPGLGLRLIYFSYDVKMKEKGDIPEGYSVSREKKERFSLILESASTNQTSMYLCASSLLGTGGDEQYFGPGTRLTVT.

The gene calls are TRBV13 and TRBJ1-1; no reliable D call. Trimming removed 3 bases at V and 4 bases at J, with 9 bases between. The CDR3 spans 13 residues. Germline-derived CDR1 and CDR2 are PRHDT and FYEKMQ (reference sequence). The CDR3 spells CASSFERTTEAFF. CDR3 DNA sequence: TGTGCCAGCAGCTTTGAGCGGACCACTGAAGCTTTCTTT.

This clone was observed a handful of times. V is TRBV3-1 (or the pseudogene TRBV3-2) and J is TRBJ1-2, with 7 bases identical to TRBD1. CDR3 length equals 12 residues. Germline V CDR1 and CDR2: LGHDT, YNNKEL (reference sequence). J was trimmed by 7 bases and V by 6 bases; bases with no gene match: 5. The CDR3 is CASRDRVLGYTF. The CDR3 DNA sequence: TGTGCCAGCAGAGACAGGGTACTTGGCTACACCTTC.

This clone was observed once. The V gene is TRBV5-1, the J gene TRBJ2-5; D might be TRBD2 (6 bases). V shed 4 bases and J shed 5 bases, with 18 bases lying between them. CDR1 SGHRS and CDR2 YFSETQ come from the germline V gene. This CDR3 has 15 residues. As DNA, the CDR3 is TGCGCCAGCAGCGAACAACTAGCTATAATTGAGACCCAGTACTTC. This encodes CASSEQLAIIETQYF.

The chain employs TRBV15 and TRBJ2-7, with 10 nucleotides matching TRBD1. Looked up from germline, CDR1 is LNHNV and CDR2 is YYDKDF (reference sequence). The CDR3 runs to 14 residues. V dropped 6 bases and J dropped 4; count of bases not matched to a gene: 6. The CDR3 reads CATRRQGARYEQYF. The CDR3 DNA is TGTGCCACCAGGAGACAGGGGGCCAGGTACGAGCAGTACTTC.

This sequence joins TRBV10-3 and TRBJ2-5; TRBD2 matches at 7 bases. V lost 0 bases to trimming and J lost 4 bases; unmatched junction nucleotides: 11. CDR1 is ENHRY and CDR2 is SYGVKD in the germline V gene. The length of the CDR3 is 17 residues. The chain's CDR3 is CAISESMAGDPRETQYF. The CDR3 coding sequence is TGTGCCATCAGTGAGTCCATGGCGGGAGACCCCAGAGAGACCCAGTACTTC.

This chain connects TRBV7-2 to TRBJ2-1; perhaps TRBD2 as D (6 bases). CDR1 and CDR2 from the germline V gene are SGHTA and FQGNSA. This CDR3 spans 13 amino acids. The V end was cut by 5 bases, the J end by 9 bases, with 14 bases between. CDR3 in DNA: TGTGCCAGCAGCGCGACTAGTTTTAGTGAGCAGTTCTTC. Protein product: CASSATSFSEQFF.

CDR3 in amino acids: CASREGTGADEQYF. As DNA, the CDR3 is TGCGCCAGCAGGGAAGGGACAGGGGCAGACGAGCAGTACTTC. The chain links TRBV10-2 to TRBJ2-7; TRBD1 aligns across 10 bases. Losses at the gene ends were 6 bases for V and 5 bases for J; bases not matched to a gene: 7. The CDR3 loop spans 14 amino acids. The germline V gene has CDR1 WSHSY and CDR2 SAAADI.

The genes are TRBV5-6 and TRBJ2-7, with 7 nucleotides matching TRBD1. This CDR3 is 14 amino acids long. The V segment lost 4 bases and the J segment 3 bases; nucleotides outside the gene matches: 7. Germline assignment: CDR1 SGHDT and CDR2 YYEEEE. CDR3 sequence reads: CASSRQGRRYEQYF. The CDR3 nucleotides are TGTGCCAGCAGCCGACAGGGCCGACGCTACGAGCAGTACTTC.

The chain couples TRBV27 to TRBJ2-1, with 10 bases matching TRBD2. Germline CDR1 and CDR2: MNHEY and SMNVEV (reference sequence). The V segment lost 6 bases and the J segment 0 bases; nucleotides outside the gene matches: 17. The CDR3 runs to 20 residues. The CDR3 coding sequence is TGTGCCAGCAGCTTAAGAACGACTAGCGGGTCCCACAGCTCCTACAATGAGCAGTTCTTC. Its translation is CASSLRTTSGSHSSYNEQFF.

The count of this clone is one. The CDR3 DNA reads as TGTGCCAGCAGTGAAGGGGCAGGGTTGAACACTGAAGCTTTCTTT. Residues: CASSEGAGLNTEAFF. V and J are TRBV6-1 and TRBJ1-1; tentative D call: TRBD1 (5 bases). CDR1 and CDR2 (germline): MNHNS, SASEGT. V dropped 1 base and J dropped 0 bases, with 9 bases sitting between them. This CDR3 has 15 amino acids.

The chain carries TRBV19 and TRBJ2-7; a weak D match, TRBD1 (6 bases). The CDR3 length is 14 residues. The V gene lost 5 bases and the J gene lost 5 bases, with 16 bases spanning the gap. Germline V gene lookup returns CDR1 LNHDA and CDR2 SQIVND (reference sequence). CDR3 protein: CASSGLQGSHEQYF. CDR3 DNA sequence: TGTGCCAGTAGTGGATTACAGGGTTCCCACGAGCAGTACTTC.

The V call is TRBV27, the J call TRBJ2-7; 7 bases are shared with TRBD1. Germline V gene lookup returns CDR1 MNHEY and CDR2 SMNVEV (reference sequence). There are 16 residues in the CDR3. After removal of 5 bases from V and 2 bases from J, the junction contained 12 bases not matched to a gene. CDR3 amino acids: CASSQLSGTVPYEQYF. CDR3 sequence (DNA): TGTGCCAGCAGTCAACTCTCCGGGACAGTCCCCTACGAGCAGTACTTC.

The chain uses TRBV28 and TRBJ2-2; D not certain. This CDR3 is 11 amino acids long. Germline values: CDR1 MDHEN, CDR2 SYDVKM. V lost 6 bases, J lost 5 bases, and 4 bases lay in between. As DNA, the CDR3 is TGTGCCAGCAGCTTGACCGGGGAGCTGTTTTTT. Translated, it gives CASSLTGELFF. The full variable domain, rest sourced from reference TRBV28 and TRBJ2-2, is DVKVTQSSRYLVKRTGEKVFLECVQDMDHENMFWYRQDPGLGLRLIYFSYDVKMKEKGDIPEGYSVSREKKERFSLILESASTNQTSMYLCASSLTGELFFGEGSRLTVL.

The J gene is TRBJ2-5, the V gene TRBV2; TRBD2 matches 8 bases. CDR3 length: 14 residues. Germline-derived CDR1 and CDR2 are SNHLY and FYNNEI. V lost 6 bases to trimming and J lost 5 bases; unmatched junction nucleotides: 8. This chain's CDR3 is CASSPGTRSETQYF. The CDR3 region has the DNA TGTGCCAGCAGCCCCGGGACTAGAAGTGAGACCCAGTACTTC.

The chain's CDR3 is CASSLTVSSYNEQFF. CDR3 coding DNA: TGTGCCAGCAGTTTAACAGTAAGCTCCTACAATGAGCAGTTCTTC. V usage is TRBV28 and J usage is TRBJ2-1; D remains unclear. V lost 2 bases and J lost 0, with 8 bases in between. The CDR3 covers 15 residues. The germline gives CDR1 MDHEN, CDR2 SYDVKM.

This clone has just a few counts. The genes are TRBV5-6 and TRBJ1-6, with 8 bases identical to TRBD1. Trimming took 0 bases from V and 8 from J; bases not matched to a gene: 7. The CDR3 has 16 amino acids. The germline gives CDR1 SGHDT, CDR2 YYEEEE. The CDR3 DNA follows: TGTGCCAGCAGCTTGGCCGGCCAGGGGGCTGATTCACCCCTCCACTTT. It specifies CASSLAGQGADSPLHF.